Presented here are 32 T cell receptor beta chains from one specimen sequenced in a study of blood T cells in healthy people across ages. A J-beta primer mix and a sample-barcoded 5' primer were used in a second PCR of roughly 7 to 12 cycles. MiXCR, run by TCRdb on the 5' RACE reads, gives a single entry per CDR3 protein. Here the sample spans fewer than 900,000 distinct CDR3 sequences, about 37% being singletons. The sequencing sample was made of blood. These TCRs come from a man younger than 30 in good health.

Notes on this clonotype: This could be a read error, since a much larger clone is one nucleotide away. The genes are TRBV7-7 and TRBJ2-5, with 7 positions matching TRBD2. The V gene's germline CDR1 is SSHAT and CDR2 FNYEAQ (reference sequence). The CDR3 runs 16 residues. The CDR3, as DNA: TGTGCTAGCAGCTTCGGTCCCGGGGCTAGCGGCAATGAGCAGTACTTC. It yields the protein CASSFGPGASGNEQYF.

This clonotype was picked up a small number of times. J is TRBJ1-1 and V is TRBV5-1, with D tentatively TRBD1 (6 bases). Germline lookup yields CDR1 SGHRS and CDR2 YFSETQ. V lost 0 bases to trimming and J lost 2 bases, with 14 bases between them. CDR3 size: 16 residues. CDR3: CASSLGGYRENTEAFF. The CDR3 bases are TGCGCCAGCAGCTTGGGGGGGTACAGGGAAAACACTGAAGCTTTCTTT.

There are many counts of this clonotype. V is TRBV6-1 and J is TRBJ1-2; D not resolved. CDR3 length equals 14 residues. CDR1 is MNHNS and CDR2 is SASEGT in the germline V gene. V gave up 4 bases and J gave up 7 bases, with 16 bases separating them. The CDR3 DNA sequence: TGTGCCAGCAGTGCGGGTGCTATAGGGCTTGGCTACACCTTC. This gives the protein CASSAGAIGLGYTF.

A word on this clonotype: This may come from a read error, since a much larger clone is one base off. The chain uses TRBV5-1 and TRBJ2-7; D gene uncertain. The CDR3 has 14 residues. The germline V gene has CDR1 SGHRS and CDR2 YFSETQ. CDR3 residues: CVSRNTDRSYEQYF. CDR3 DNA: TGCGTCAGCAGGAACACCGATCGTTCCTACGAGCAGTACTTC.

This clonotype has a handful of counts. J is TRBJ2-1 and V is TRBV20-1, with D tentatively TRBD2 (5 bases). Per germline, CDR1 DFQATT and CDR2 SNEGSKA (reference sequence). The CDR3 is 16 amino acids. V was trimmed by 0 bases and J by 2 bases, leaving 14 bases between them. CDR3 region: CSARDITAGTYNEQFF. The CDR3 DNA follows: TGCAGTGCTAGAGATATCACGGCGGGTACCTACAATGAGCAGTTCTTC.

In the case of this clonotype: A much larger clone lies one base from this, so it may be a read error. The genes are TRBV15 and TRBJ2-4, with 10 bases lining up with TRBD2. V shed 3 bases and J 0 bases; nucleotides not matched to a gene: 5. Germline V lookup: CDR1 LNHNV, CDR2 YYDKDF (reference sequence). The CDR3 runs to 17 residues. CDR3 DNA: TGTGCCACCAGCAGCACTAGCGGGGAGGTAGCCAAAAACATTCAGTACTTC. Translated: CATSSTSGEVAKNIQYF.

Worth noting for this clonotype: One end of the junction is discordant with germline, which a read error may explain. The chain has TRBV20-1 and TRBJ2-1; D is unresolved. CDR1 is DFQATT and CDR2 is SNEGSKA in the germline V gene (reference sequence). The CDR3 runs 13 residues. The CDR3 bases are TGCAGTGCTGGAGAGCCGTCCTACAATGAGCAGTTCTTC. It translates to CSAGEPSYNEQFF.

This clonotype was detected only a few times. The DNA for the CDR3 is TGTGCCAGCAGCCCGATAGCGGGGACCGTCTACAATGAGCAGTTCTTC. Protein: CASSPIAGTVYNEQFF. The chain is built from TRBV4-2 and TRBJ2-1; 8 bases map to TRBD2. J was trimmed by 3 bases and V by 4 bases; bases with no gene match: 8. This CDR3 contains 16 residues. Germline CDR1 LGHNA, CDR2 YNFKEQ.

This clonotype has ten or more counts. The chain has TRBV27 and TRBJ2-1; tentatively, D is TRBD1 (6 bases). V was shortened by 5 bases and J by 7 bases, with 18 bases between the two germline ends. Per germline, CDR1 MNHEY and CDR2 SMNVEV (reference sequence). This CDR3 is built from 15 residues. CDR3 protein: CASSPLTGPGNEQFF. CDR3 bases: TGTGCCAGCAGTCCCCTAACAGGGCCGGGGAATGAGCAGTTCTTC.

CDR3 nucleotide sequence: TGTGCCACCAGCTTGTGGGACAGCAACCAAGAGACCCAGTACTTC. The encoded protein is CATSLWDSNQETQYF. The rearrangement joins TRBV15 to TRBJ2-5, with 7 bases aligning to TRBD1. The V gene end was trimmed by 5 bases and the J gene end by 0 bases; junction bases not matched to a gene: 6. The CDR3 sequence is 15 residues long. Germline values: CDR1 LNHNV, CDR2 YYDKDF (reference sequence).

This clonotype was seen repeatedly, ten times or more. The chain links TRBV4-2 to TRBJ1-2; 8 bases line up with TRBD1. Germline CDR1 is LGHNA and CDR2 is YNFKEQ. The CDR3 extends over 15 amino acids. V was clipped by 4 bases and J by 4 bases; unmatched bases: 8. The CDR3 DNA follows: TGTGCCAGCAGCCGAGAGGGCGGACAGGGCTATGGCTACACCTTC. Translating it yields CASSREGGQGYGYTF.

This clonotype was counted a single time. V gene TRBV9 combines with J gene TRBJ1-3; D uncertain. V was trimmed by 0 bases and J by 2 bases, leaving 15 bases between them. The CDR3 contains 17 residues. CDR1 and CDR2 from the germline V gene are SGDLS and YYNGEE. The CDR3 sequence is CASSVGQAQPAGNTIYF. CDR3 DNA: TGTGCCAGCAGCGTAGGTCAAGCTCAGCCCGCTGGAAACACCATATATTTT.

This clonotype has at least ten counts. V is TRBV7-2 and J is TRBJ2-3; 7 nucleotides line up with TRBD2. The V gene end was trimmed by 3 bases and the J gene end by 2 bases; junction bases not matched to a gene: 5. The CDR3 sequence is 15 residues long. CDR1 and CDR2 from the germline V gene are SGHTA and FQGNSA. Here the CDR3 DNA reads TGTGCCAGCAGCTTGCCTAGCGGATACACAGATACGCAGTATTTT. This encodes CASSLPSGYTDTQYF.

The chain joins TRBV14 to TRBJ2-6, with a possible D match to TRBD2 (6 bases). The V and J ends lost 1 base and 9 bases respectively, with 16 bases between them. CDR1 SGHDN and CDR2 FVKESK come from the germline V gene. CDR3 length: 16 amino acids. In nucleotides, the CDR3 is TGTGCCAGCAGCCAAGGGCTTCCCGGGACTCACAACGTCCTGACTTTC. Protein sequence: CASSQGLPGTHNVLTF.

The chain joins TRBV12-3 or TRBV12-4 to TRBJ1-1; D is undetermined. With 9 bases removed from V and 6 bases from J, the gap between germline ends came to 14 bases. The CDR3 is 12 amino acids. CDR3 sequence reads: CASGRVDSEAFF. Written as DNA, the CDR3 is TGTGCCAGTGGGAGGGTAGACTCTGAAGCTTTCTTT.

This chain uses TRBV28 with TRBJ2-6; D is unclear. The germline CDR1 and CDR2 sequences are MDHEN and SYDVKM. This CDR3 has 18 residues. The V end was cut by 6 bases, the J end by 1 base, with 19 bases between. The DNA for the CDR3 is TGTGCCAGCAGGCGAGTTTTACCCCTTTTATCTGGGGCCAACGTCCTGACTTTC. Protein sequence: CASRRVLPLLSGANVLTF.

This clonotype has a handful of counts. The chain employs TRBV9 and TRBJ2-1; D remains unclear. Per germline, CDR1 SGDLS and CDR2 YYNGEE. This CDR3 is built from 16 residues. With 6 bases removed from V and 0 bases from J, the gap between germline ends came to 16 bases. The CDR3 spells CASTETMDFSYNEQFF. The DNA for the CDR3 is TGTGCCAGCACCGAAACCATGGATTTCTCCTACAATGAGCAGTTCTTC. The variable domain in full, with the rest retrieved from reference TRBV9 and TRBJ2-1, is DSGVTQTPKHLITATGQRVTLRCSPRSGDLSVYWYQQSLDQGLQFLIQYYNGEERAKGNILERFSAQQFPDLHSELNLSSLELGDSALYFCASTETMDFSYNEQFFGPGTRLTVL.

The sample holds many counts of this clonotype. The chain joins TRBV29-1 to TRBJ1-2; 10 nucleotides align to TRBD1. Per the germline V gene, CDR1 is SQVTM and CDR2 is ANQGSEA. The ends lost 3 bases at V and 4 bases at J; junction bases unmatched: 8. The CDR3 has 15 residues. The CDR3: CSVEGDRGDLYGYTF. CDR3 nucleotides: TGCAGCGTTGAGGGGGACAGGGGCGACCTCTATGGCTACACCTTC.

With respect to this clonotype: This may arise from a read error, as a much more abundant clone is one base away. The V gene is TRBV10-3, the J gene TRBJ2-7; 8 nucleotides match TRBD1. CDR1 is ENHRY, CDR2 SYGVKD, per germline. This CDR3 spans 13 amino acids. CDR3 bases: TGTGCCACCAGTGAGGGACAGGAACACGAGCAGTACTTC. The encoded protein is CATSEGQEHEQYF.

J is TRBJ2-1 and V is TRBV21-1. TRBV21-1 is deemed a pseudogene. There are 16 residues in the CDR3. The DNA of the CDR3 is TGTGCCAGCAGCAAAAACTGGGGGGCCCCTACCTACGAGCAGTTCTTC. It specifies CASSKNWGAPTYEQFF.

The chain recombines TRBV5-1 with TRBJ2-3; D is perhaps TRBD1 (5 bases). Trimming pared 4 bases from V and 0 bases from J, leaving 9 bases between. The germline V gene has CDR1 SGHRS and CDR2 YFSETQ. CDR3 length: 14 residues. CDR3 sequence reads: CASSHRISTDTQYF. DNA for the CDR3: TGCGCCAGCAGCCACAGGATTAGCACAGATACGCAGTATTTT.

This clonotype has just a few counts. V is TRBV7-2 and J is TRBJ2-5, with D uncertain. The CDR3 contains 14 residues. Trimming cost V 4 bases and J 4 bases, with 13 bases left between them. CDR1 is SGHTA and CDR2 is FQGNSA in the germline V gene. CDR3 sequence (DNA): TGTGCCAGCAGCTCTCCCCCGGAAAGAGAGACCCAGTACTTC. Its translation: CASSSPPERETQYF.

This clonotype has ten or more counts. The CDR3 loop reads CASSRQGTNYGYTF. The CDR3 DNA reads as TGTGCCAGCAGCCGACAGGGGACTAACTATGGCTACACCTTC. This chain uses TRBV12-3 or TRBV12-4 with TRBJ1-2; 8 positions match TRBD1. The CDR3 spans 14 residues. The J segment lost 0 bases and the V segment lost 6 bases, leaving 3 bases of the junction unmatched.

The rearrangement joins TRBV28 to TRBJ1-1; TRBD1 matches 9 bases. The germline CDR1 and CDR2 sequences are MDHEN and SYDVKM. Trimming removed 4 bases from V and 5 bases from J; junction bases left unmatched: 17. The CDR3 loop spans 18 amino acids. This CDR3 reads CASSSDYFTGGSGTEAFF. The CDR3 nucleotides read TGTGCCAGCAGTTCCGACTACTTTACAGGGGGCAGTGGAACTGAAGCTTTCTTT.

This clonotype was found a few times. The chain has TRBV30 and TRBJ2-4; D gene uncertain. The CDR3 is 14 residues long. Trimming pared 2 bases from V and 7 bases from J, leaving 15 bases between. Per germline, CDR1 GTSNPN and CDR2 SVGIG (reference sequence). The CDR3 reads CAWSTFGLGNIQYF. The CDR3 bases are TGTGCCTGGAGTACCTTCGGCCTGGGGAACATTCAGTACTTC.

This clonotype was counted many times. This sequence joins TRBV20-1 and TRBJ1-2; the D gene is possibly TRBD1 (6 bases). The CDR3 sequence is 14 residues long. V was shortened by 4 bases and J by 7 bases, with 19 bases between the two germline ends. CDR1 DFQATT and CDR2 SNEGSKA come from the germline V gene (reference sequence). CDR3 region: CSANSAGVLGGYTF. The CDR3 DNA is TGCAGTGCTAACAGCGCAGGGGTCTTAGGTGGCTACACCTTC.

J is TRBJ2-1 and V is TRBV4-1; D gene uncertain. The ends were cut back, 5 bases at V and 10 bases at J, with 9 bases in the middle. The CDR3 is 11 residues long. Germline CDR1 is MGHRA and CDR2 is YSYEKL. The CDR3 DNA is TGCGCCAGCAGCTCTCCCCACGAGCAGTTCTTC. Translated: CASSSPHEQFF.

This clonotype was seen many times. V and J are TRBV12-3 or TRBV12-4 and TRBJ2-5, with 10 bases fitting TRBD2. This CDR3 comprises 14 residues. Trimming removed 6 bases from V and 5 bases from J; junction bases left unmatched: 6. The CDR3 reads CASSRGTSEETQYF. CDR3 in DNA: TGTGCCAGCAGCCGTGGGACTAGCGAGGAGACCCAGTACTTC.

This chain links TRBV30 with TRBJ2-5; 8 nucleotides line up with TRBD2. CDR1 is GTSNPN and CDR2 is SVGIG in the germline V gene (reference sequence). This CDR3 comprises 16 residues. V dropped 2 bases and J dropped 11; count of bases not matched to a gene: 19. The CDR3: CAWSTRGSGTTYVQYF. CDR3 coding DNA: TGTGCCTGGAGTACCAGGGGTAGCGGGACAACCTACGTGCAGTACTTC. The whole variable domain, filled in from reference TRBV30 and TRBJ2-5, reads SQTIHQWPATLVQPVGSPLSLECTVEGTSNPNLYWYRQAAGRGLQLLFYSVGIGQISSEVPQNLSASRPQDRQFILSSKKLLLSDSGFYLCAWSTRGSGTTYVQYFGPGTRLLVL.

The rearrangement uses TRBV28 and TRBJ2-2, with D uncertain. This CDR3 is built from 17 residues. Trimming took off 2 bases at V and 0 bases at J, with 13 bases between the two ends. The germline V gene encodes CDR1 MDHEN and CDR2 SYDVKM. The CDR3 region has the DNA TGTGCCAGCAGTTTACGTTCCACAGCATCGAACACCGGGGAGCTGTTTTTT. This translates into CASSLRSTASNTGELFF.

The chain employs TRBV4-3 and TRBJ1-2; D is unclear. The V gene lost 0 bases and the J gene lost 8 bases, with 22 bases spanning the gap. The CDR3 contains 17 residues. Germline-derived CDR1 and CDR2 are LGHNA and YSLEER. The CDR3 nucleotides read TGCGCCAGCAGCCAAGAGATAATTGCTACTTCGTTGGAGGGCTACACCTTC. Translation: CASSQEIIATSLEGYTF.

The CDR3 is CSVGRDSKETQYF. For the CDR3, the DNA is TGCAGCGTAGGACGGGACTCAAAAGAGACCCAGTACTTC. The rearrangement joins TRBV29-1 to TRBJ2-7, with D maybe TRBD2 (6 bases). The J call is uncertain, as TRBJ2-5 better fits the DNA end. The CDR3 covers 13 residues. Germline assignment: CDR1 SQVTM and CDR2 ANQGSEA.